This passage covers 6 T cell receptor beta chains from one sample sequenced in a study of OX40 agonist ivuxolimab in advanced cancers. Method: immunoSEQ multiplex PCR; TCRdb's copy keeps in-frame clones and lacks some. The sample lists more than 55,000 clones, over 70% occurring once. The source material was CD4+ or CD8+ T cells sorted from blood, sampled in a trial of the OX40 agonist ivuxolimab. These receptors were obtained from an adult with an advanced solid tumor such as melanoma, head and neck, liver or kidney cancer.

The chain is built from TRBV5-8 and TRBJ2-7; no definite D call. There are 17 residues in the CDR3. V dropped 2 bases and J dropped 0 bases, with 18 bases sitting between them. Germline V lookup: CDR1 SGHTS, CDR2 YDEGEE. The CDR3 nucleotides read TGTGCCAGCAGCTTACCTCAGGCAGCATCCAGCTCCTACGAGCAGTACTTC. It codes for CASSLPQAASSSYEQYF.

CDR3 in amino acids: CASSSLLGNSPLHF. The CDR3 bases are TGTGCCAGCAGCTCCCTCTTGGGGAATTCACCCCTCCACTTT. This chain links TRBV11-3 with TRBJ1-6, with D unresolved. Trimming stripped 4 bases from V and 7 bases from J, with 11 bases between. From germline, CDR1 is SGHNT and CDR2 YENEEA. The CDR3 length is 14 residues. Looking up the rest from reference TRBV11-3 and TRBJ1-6 gives the full variable domain: EAGVVQSPRYKIIEKKQPVAFWCNPISGHNTLYWYLQNLGQGPELLIRYENEEAVDDSQLPKDRFSAERLKGVDSTLKIQPAELGDSAVYLCASSSLLGNSPLHFGNGTRLTVT.

CDR3 sequence (DNA): TGTGCCATCAGTGGTTTGGTAGGGCCGAACACTGAAGCTTTCTTT. Encoded protein: CAISGLVGPNTEAFF. V usage is TRBV10-3 and J usage is TRBJ1-1; D unresolved. Trimming shortened V by 4 bases and J by 1 base, and 13 bases separated the two germline ends. The CDR3 sequence is 15 residues long. Germline-derived CDR1 and CDR2 are ENHRY and SYGVKD.

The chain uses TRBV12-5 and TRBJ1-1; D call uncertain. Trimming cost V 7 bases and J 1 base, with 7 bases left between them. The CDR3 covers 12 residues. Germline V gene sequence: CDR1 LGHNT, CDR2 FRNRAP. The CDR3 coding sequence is TGTGCTAGTGCCCCCAGGAACACTGAAGCTTTCTTT. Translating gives CASAPRNTEAFF. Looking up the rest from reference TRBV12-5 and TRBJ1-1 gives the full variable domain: DARVTQTPRHKVTEMGQEVTMRCQPILGHNTVFWYRQTMMQGLELLAYFRNRAPLDDSGMPKDRFSAEMPDATLATLKIQPSEPRDSAVYFCASAPRNTEAFFGQGTRLTVV.

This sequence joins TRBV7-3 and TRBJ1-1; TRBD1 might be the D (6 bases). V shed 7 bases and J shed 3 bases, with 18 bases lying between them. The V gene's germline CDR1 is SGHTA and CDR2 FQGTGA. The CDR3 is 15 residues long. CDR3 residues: CASTSRPQGHTEAFF. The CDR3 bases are TGTGCCAGCACCTCCCGCCCCCAGGGGCACACTGAAGCTTTCTTT.

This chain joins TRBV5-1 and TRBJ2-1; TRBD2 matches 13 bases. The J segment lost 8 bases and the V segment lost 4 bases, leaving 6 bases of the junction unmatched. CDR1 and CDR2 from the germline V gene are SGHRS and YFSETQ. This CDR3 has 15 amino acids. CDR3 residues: CASSPRTSGGDEQFF. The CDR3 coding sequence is TGCGCCAGCAGCCCACGGACTAGCGGGGGCGATGAGCAGTTCTTC.